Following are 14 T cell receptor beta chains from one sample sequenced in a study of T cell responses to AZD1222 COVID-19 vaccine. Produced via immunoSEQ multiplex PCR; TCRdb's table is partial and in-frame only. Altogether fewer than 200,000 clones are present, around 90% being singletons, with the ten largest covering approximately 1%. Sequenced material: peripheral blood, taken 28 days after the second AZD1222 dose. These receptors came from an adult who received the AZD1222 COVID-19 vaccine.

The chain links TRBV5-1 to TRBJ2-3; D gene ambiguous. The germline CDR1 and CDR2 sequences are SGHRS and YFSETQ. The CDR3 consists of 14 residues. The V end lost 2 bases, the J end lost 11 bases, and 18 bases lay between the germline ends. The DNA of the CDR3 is TGCGCCAGCAGCTTTCTTCGTGAGCAAGGTGTGCAGTATTTT. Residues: CASSFLREQGVQYF.

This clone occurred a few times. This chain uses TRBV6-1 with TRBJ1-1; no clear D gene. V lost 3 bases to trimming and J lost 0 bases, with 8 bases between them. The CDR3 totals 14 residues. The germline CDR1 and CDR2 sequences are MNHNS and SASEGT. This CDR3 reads CASSDGWMNTEAFF. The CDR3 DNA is TGTGCCAGCAGTGACGGTTGGATGAACACTGAAGCTTTCTTT.

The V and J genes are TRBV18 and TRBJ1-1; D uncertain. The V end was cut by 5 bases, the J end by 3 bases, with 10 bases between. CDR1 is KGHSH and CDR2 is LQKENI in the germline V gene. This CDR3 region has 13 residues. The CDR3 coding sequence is TGTGCCAGCTCAGGGAGTAGGGACACTGAAGCTTTCTTT. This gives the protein CASSGSRDTEAFF. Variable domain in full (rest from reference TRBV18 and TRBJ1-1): NAGVMQNPRHLVRRRGQEARLRCSPMKGHSHVYWYRQLPEEGLKFMVYLQKENIIDESGMPKERFSAEFPKEGPSILRIQQVVRGDSAAYFCASSGSRDTEAFFGQGTRLTVV.

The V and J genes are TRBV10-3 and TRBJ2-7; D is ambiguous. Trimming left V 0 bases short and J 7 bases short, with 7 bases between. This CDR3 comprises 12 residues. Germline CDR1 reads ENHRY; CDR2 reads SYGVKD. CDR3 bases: TGTGCCATCAGTGAGTCCCCGAGGGAGCAGTACTTC. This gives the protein CAISESPREQYF.

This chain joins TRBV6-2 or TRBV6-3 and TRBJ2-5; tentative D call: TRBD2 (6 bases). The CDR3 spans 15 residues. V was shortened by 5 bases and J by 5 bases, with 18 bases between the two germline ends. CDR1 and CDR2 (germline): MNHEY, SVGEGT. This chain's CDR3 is CASSTDYPQWETQYF. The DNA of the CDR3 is TGTGCCAGCAGTACGGACTATCCCCAGTGGGAGACCCAGTACTTC.

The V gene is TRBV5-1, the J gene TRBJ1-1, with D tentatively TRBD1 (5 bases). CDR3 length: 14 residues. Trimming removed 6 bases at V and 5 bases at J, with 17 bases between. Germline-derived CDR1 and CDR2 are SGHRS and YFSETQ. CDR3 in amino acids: CASTPQGLGTEAFF. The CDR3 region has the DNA TGCGCCAGCACCCCTCAGGGACTGGGGACTGAAGCTTTCTTT.

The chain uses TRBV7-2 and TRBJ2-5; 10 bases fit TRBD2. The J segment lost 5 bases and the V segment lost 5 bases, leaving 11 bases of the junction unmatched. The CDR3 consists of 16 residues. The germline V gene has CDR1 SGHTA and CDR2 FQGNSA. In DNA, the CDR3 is TGTGCCAGCAGCCCTTCCGGCCAGCGGGGGGGTGAGACCCAGTACTTC. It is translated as CASSPSGQRGGETQYF.

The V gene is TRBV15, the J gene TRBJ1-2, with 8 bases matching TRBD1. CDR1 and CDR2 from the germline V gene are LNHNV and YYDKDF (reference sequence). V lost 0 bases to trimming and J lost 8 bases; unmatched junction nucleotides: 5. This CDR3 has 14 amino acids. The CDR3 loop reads CATSRDDRGPGYTF. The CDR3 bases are TGTGCCACCAGCAGAGACGACAGGGGTCCGGGCTACACCTTC.

CDR3 DNA sequence: TGTGCCAGCAGCCCCCTGGGAGGGGGAGACACTGAAGCTTTCTTT. Translated: CASSPLGGGDTEAFF. The V call is TRBV5-4, the J call TRBJ1-1, with D perhaps TRBD1 (6 bases). The CDR3 has 15 amino acids. Trimming removed 4 bases at V and 3 bases at J, with 16 bases between. The germline gives CDR1 SGHNT, CDR2 YYREEE (reference sequence).

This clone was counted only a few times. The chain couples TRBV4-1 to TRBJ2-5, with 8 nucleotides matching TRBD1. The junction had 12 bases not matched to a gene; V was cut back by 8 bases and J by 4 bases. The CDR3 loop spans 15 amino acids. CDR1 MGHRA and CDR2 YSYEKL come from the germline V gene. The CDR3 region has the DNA TGCGCCAGCTCCCCGGACAGGGACAACGGAGAGACCCAGTACTTC. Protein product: CASSPDRDNGETQYF.

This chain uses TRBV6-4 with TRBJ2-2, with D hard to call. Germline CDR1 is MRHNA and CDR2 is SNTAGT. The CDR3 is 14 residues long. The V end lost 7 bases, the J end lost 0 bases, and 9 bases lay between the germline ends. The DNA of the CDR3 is TGTGCCAGCACGGCAACAGCGAACACCGGGGAGCTGTTTTTT. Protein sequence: CASTATANTGELFF.

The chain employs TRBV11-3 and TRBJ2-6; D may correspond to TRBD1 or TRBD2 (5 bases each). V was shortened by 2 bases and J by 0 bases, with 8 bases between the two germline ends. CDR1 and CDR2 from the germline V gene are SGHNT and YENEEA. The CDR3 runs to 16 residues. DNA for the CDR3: TGTGCCAGCAGCTTATCAGGGACCTCTGGGGCCAACGTCCTGACTTTC. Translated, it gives CASSLSGTSGANVLTF.

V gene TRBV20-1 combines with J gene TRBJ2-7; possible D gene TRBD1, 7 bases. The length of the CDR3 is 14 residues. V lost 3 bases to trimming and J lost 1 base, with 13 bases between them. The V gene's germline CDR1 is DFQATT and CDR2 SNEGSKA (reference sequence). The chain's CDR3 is CSASGGTESYEQYF. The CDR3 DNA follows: TGCAGTGCTAGTGGCGGGACAGAGTCCTACGAGCAGTACTTC.

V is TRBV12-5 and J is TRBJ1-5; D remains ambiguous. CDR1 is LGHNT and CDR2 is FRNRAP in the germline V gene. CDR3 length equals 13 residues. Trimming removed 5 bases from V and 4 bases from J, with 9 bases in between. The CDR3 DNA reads TGTGCTAGTGGTCCCGGACTGAATCAGCCCCAGCATTTT. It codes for CASGPGLNQPQHF.